These 4 T cell receptor beta chains came from one sample sequenced in a study of blood T cell repertoires in COVID-19 (TCRdb year 2020). Library generation was performed with the immunoSEQ multiplex PCR assay. Sourced from immuneACCESS, this table was stored by TCRdb with only in-frame sequences that have V and J called. A share of the clones is absent; for the studies checked, an unresolved V gene accounts for under half, and the remainder has no known explanation. Within this sample are under 35,000 clones, with about 90% of them counted one time only. 35% to 55% of the sample is in the top ten clones. The specimen was peripheral blood. The receptors were gathered from a human donor in a cohort sampled during active COVID-19.

V usage is TRBV9 and J usage is TRBJ1-4; TRBD1 agrees at 11 bases. CDR3 length: 15 amino acids. Germline assignment: CDR1 SGDLS and CDR2 YYNGEE. The ends lost 4 bases at V and 16 bases at J; junction bases unmatched: 15. This chain's CDR3 is CASSPHPGQGVFQFF. CDR3 in DNA: TGTGCCAGCAGCCCCCATCCGGGACAGGGGGTTTTTCAGTTTTTT.

This clone has just a few counts. CDR3: CASRDRGRTEAFF. DNA for the CDR3: TGTGCCAGCAGAGACAGGGGGCGCACTGAAGCTTTCTTT. The J gene is TRBJ1-1, the V gene TRBV6-5; 10 bases match TRBD1. This CDR3 is 13 amino acids long. With V trimmed by 6 bases and J by 4 bases, 2 bases remained unmatched. Germline CDR1 MNHEY, CDR2 SVGAGI.

This clone was counted a few times. The gene calls are TRBV25-1 and TRBJ2-7; 11 bases are shared with TRBD1. Germline CDR1 reads MGHDK; CDR2 reads SYGVNS. This CDR3 spans 16 amino acids. V lost 6 bases and J lost 4; bases outside the gene matches: 11. CDR3 protein: CASSRSRGTGGYEQYF. The CDR3 coding sequence is TGTGCCAGCAGCCGGAGTAGAGGGACAGGGGGTTACGAGCAGTACTTC.

The gene calls are TRBV5-4 and TRBJ2-5; D might be TRBD1 (5 bases). Trimming pared 0 bases from V and 2 bases from J, leaving 11 bases between. There are 15 residues in the CDR3. Per germline, CDR1 SGHNT and CDR2 YYREEE (reference sequence). The CDR3: CASSLARQPQETQYF. The DNA of the CDR3 is TGTGCCAGCAGCTTGGCCAGACAGCCTCAAGAGACCCAGTACTTC.